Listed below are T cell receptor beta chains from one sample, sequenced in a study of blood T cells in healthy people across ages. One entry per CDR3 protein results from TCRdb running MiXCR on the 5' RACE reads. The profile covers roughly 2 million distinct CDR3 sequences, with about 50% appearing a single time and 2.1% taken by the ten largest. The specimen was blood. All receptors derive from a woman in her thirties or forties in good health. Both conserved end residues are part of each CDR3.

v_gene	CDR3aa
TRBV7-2	CASSSGRGGPRSHEQYF
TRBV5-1	CASSPTSVVGETEAFF
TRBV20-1	CSAGGADFASTDTQYF
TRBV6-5	CASQGGDYGYTF
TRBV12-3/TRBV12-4	CASSLAYKTDTQYF
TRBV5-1	CASNQNDYEQYF
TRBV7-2	CASSTNRGPANEKLFF
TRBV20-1	CSASIGAADTQYF
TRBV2	CASSVSRDRGRIYGYTF
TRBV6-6	CASSYSGGQTSNYGYTF
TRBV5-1	CASSTGLEYQETQYF
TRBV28	CASSPGTGESWVQYNEQFF
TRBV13	CASRLAAGSYSPLHF
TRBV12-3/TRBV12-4	CASSSGVGGYTF
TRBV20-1	CSARSGESGKNIQYF
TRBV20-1	CSARTSGDQNIQYF
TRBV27	CASSDGLQDTNYGYTF
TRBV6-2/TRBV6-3	CASSLWRNSNQPQHF
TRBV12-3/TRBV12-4	CASSLPYNEQYF
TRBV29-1	CSVLAGGVQDTQYF
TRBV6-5	CASSTRTATSYNEQFF
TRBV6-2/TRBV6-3	CASSSSSGGTETQYF
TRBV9	CASSDVGGAMETQYF
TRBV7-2	CASSFDRGAYKNIQYF
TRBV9	CASRNTQGPLYGYTF
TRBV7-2	CASSPNGLRANNEQFF
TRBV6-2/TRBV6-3	CASSDPGVYNSPLHF
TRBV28	CASSNFREGRKEQFF
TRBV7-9	CASSFSPGPTYEQYF
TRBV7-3	CASSFAQGGDEQFF
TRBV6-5	CASTSGGLAVDEQFF
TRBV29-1	CSVEIRDRGKSGANVLTF
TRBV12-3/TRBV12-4	CASGGADMQYF
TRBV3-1	CASSQDPASGGETQYF
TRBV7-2	CASSSRLAGAPDTQYF
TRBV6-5	CASSYSSGQTTYEQYF
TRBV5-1	CASSPGRDSRFF
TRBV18	CASSPSVGSYEQYF
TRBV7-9	CASSLGGQGPSYNEQFF
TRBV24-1	CATSDQTETTDTQYF
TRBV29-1	CSVATLDRETQYF
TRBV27	CASSKQGAIYNEQYF